This T cell receptor (beta chain) was captured by sequencing in a study of T cell responses to AZD1222 COVID-19 vaccine. Notes on the study in general: Only a handful of individuals given AZD1222 were seropositive at baseline.

The CDR3 is 12 residues long. Germline-derived CDR1 and CDR2 are SGDLS and YYNGEE. Trimming removed 6 bases from V and 0 bases from J, with 5 bases in between. As for this clone: Its antigen is not identified.

Method: immunoSEQ multiplex PCR; TCRdb's copy keeps in-frame clones and lacks some. The sample records about 120,000 clones, 90% being singletons. V and J are TRBV9 and TRBJ2-3; unclear D gene. This material consisted of peripheral blood, taken on day 0 of AZD1222 vaccination. The receptor was derived from an adult in good health. The CDR3 loop reads CASTGSTDTQYF. The CDR3 nucleotides read TGTGCCAGCACAGGTAGCACAGATACGCAGTATTTT.